The T cell receptor beta chain described here comes from a study of shared clonotypes between healthy human individuals. Deep level was the assay's run setting. It was roughly 210 ng DNA, 31,000 or so T cell genomes, that sorted-subset replicate PCRs used. Repertoires were generated with immunoSEQ multiplex PCR, while TCRdb's copy carries only in-frame clones and drops some. The repertoire has about 2.4 million clones, approximately 90% of them found once; the top ten carry over 0.12%. With 0 bases removed from V and 7 bases from J, the gap between germline ends came to 8 bases. From germline, CDR1 is SGHRS and CDR2 YFSETQ. There are 14 residues in the CDR3. Details on this clone: The same CDR3 arises from other DNA sequences in this sample as well.

Specimen: naive CD4+ T cells sorted from blood. The subset: CD45RA+ positively selected. This sequence was found in a man between 18 and 29 years old in good health. The J gene is TRBJ1-6, the V gene TRBV5-1; D ambiguous. CDR3 nucleotide sequence: TGCGCCAGCAGCTTGGGAGGCGGGAATTCACCCCTCCACTTT. Its translation is CASSLGGGNSPLHF.